Here is one T cell receptor beta chain with its context. Its target antigen remains unknown. The sample holds no much larger clone one base away, and base qualities are not on file. This sample is part of a study of CD8 T cells in Susac syndrome (dated by TCRdb to between 2019 and 2020). Looking at the study overall: Repertoire sequencing was used to test whether CD8+ T cell activation and differentiation in Susac syndrome was antigen driven. Findings and caveats that apply to the study as a whole: The TCR sequencing and HLA analysis was acknowledged to have included a relatively small number of individuals.

RNA was extracted with the RNeasy kit and roughly 0.5 to 1 ug was reverse transcribed using random hexamers. TCR beta CDR3 regions were amplified with the immunoSEQ multiplex PCR assay covering 54 Vbeta and 13 Jbeta segments. Bias from PCR amplification was corrected by using a synthetic template baseline for primer optimization and for computational correction. For the original study's pipeline: Reads were annotated to V, D and J genes according to IMGT and were analyzed with immunoSEQ Analyzer, with only productive sequences retained. To calculate clonality, Shannon entropy was normalized by log2 of the number of productive unique sequences and then subtracted from one. For each patient and control, public and private clones were evaluated among the 100 most prevalent clones. A clone was defined as Susac-specific if it was absent from the healthy and MS cohorts, from approximately 980 published viral clones and from other ImmuneACCESS disease sequences. The raw public data were reprocessed by TCRdb itself: fastp quality trimming at Q25, MiXCR clonotype calling, in-frame beta chains only. Each entry is one CDR3 protein sequence, shown with its most common DNA and genes. What appears here as the V and J calls and clone size reflects TCRdb's work, not the paper's. This sample comprises approximately 160,000 distinct CDR3 sequences, around 93% of them detected only once. Roughly 0.13% of the sample lies in the top ten.

High-throughput TCR beta sequencing profiled peripheral blood CD8+ and CD4+ T cells from healthy donors, Susac syndrome patients and multiple sclerosis patients. Healthy donors were included as age- and sex-matched controls. CD8+ TEMRA cells were enriched by FACS, while bulk CD8+ and CD4+ T cells were purified by magnetic negative isolation. Blood was drawn into EDTA tubes, processed within 24 hours, and PBMCs were isolated by density gradient centrifugation. PBMCs intended for TCR sequencing were cryopreserved in liquid nitrogen and were subsequently thawed in a 37 degrees C water bath. A purity of at least 90% was achieved for sorted or isolated CD4+, CD8+ and CD8+ TEMRA cells. Spanning cysteine to phenylalanine, the CDR3 consists of 15 amino acids. CDR3 DNA is the only sequence kept; it has 45 bases, read in frame from the first base. In the germline V gene, CDR1 corresponds to LGHNA and CDR2 to YNFKEQ. V and J are truncated by 4 bases and 2 bases respectively, leaving an intervening sequence of 11 bases.

The sequence was obtained from a human donor in good health. Sequencing was carried out using CD4+ T cells from PBMCs. The chain uses TRBV4-2 and TRBJ2-2; tentative D gene TRBD2, with 5 bases matching. The sequenced DNA: TGTGCCAGCAGCCCCTCGGGGAGAAACACCGGGGAGCTGTTTTTT. Translated, it gives CASSPSGRNTGELFF.